Following are 4 T cell receptor beta chains from one sample sequenced in a study of T-cell memory formation after mild COVID-19. Using its own MiXCR run on the 5' RACE reads, TCRdb lists one record per CDR3 protein. This table holds 400,000 or so distinct CDR3 sequences, 15% to 20% found once. Sequenced sample: PBMCs or a T cell subset sorted from them (not recorded which). The receptor source for this set is an adult woman who had mild COVID-19 (a few samples of this study predate the infection). Cell type and time point are not known.

This clonotype occurred a few times. The V call is TRBV20-1, the J call TRBJ2-7; 11 bases match TRBD2. The CDR3 consists of 16 residues. V shed 3 bases, J shed 1 base, and the junction held 8 bases outside the gene matches. Germline V gene sequence: CDR1 DFQATT, CDR2 SNEGSKA (reference sequence). CDR3 nucleotide sequence: TGCAGTGCTAGCGGGCTAGCGGGAGGATTATCCTACGAGCAGTACTTC. Translation gives CSASGLAGGLSYEQYF.

The chain employs TRBV7-8 and TRBJ2-1; D is uncertain. The CDR3 runs to 16 residues. CDR1 and CDR2 (germline): SGHVS, FQNEAQ. Deletions cut 2 bases from V and 0 bases from J, with 11 bases between. The CDR3 reads CASSLFAYSSYNEQFF. DNA of the CDR3: TGTGCCAGCAGCTTATTCGCGTACAGCTCCTACAATGAGCAGTTCTTC. Using reference TRBV7-8 and TRBJ2-1 for the parts outside the CDR3, the full variable domain is GAGVSQSPRYKVAKRGQDVALRCDPISGHVSLFWYQQALGQGPEFLTYFQNEAQLDKSGLPSDRFFAERPEGSVSTLKIQRTQQEDSAVYLCASSLFAYSSYNEQFFGPGTRLTVL.

This chain connects TRBV2 to TRBJ2-3; D is unclear. The CDR3 runs 14 residues. Per germline, CDR1 SNHLY and CDR2 FYNNEI. Between the trimmed V and J ends, which lost 3 bases and 0 bases, there was a span of 7 bases. The CDR3 bases are TGTGCCAGCAGTGACGCGGTTAGCACAGATACGCAGTATTTT. Translation gives CASSDAVSTDTQYF.

This clonotype was counted a few times. The J gene is TRBJ2-5, the V gene TRBV6-5; D is perhaps TRBD2 (6 bases). Germline V gene lookup returns CDR1 MNHEY and CDR2 SVGAGI. The CDR3 consists of 14 residues. V lost 6 bases and J 5 bases, leaving 16 bases between the germline ends. CDR3 sequence reads: CASRPRGGVETQYF. The DNA for the CDR3 is TGTGCCAGCAGGCCCCGGGGAGGTGTGGAGACCCAGTACTTC.